This T cell receptor beta chain was captured by sequencing in a study of a mutant IDH1 vaccine in newly diagnosed glioma. The table came from immunoSEQ multiplex PCR; TCRdb's copy has only in-frame clones and leaves some out. The sample yields roughly 99,000 clones, over 85% seen once. The time point is: baseline, week 1 (first vaccination visit). Stated treatment: pre-vaccination baseline after standard-of-care therapy. The donors had new WHO grade 3 or 4 astrocytomas; these were IDH1-mutant and ATRX-lost. This clone appeared a single time. This specimen consisted of PBMCs, obtained from a glioma patient treated with radiotherapy, temozolomide or both. This clonotype originated in a woman aged 45-60 years with glioma.

The CDR3 DNA sequence: TGTGCCAGCAGGAACCCGGGACAGGGTCTCTACGAGCAGTACTTC. Translation gives CASRNPGQGLYEQYF. The chain combines TRBV11-2 with TRBJ2-7; 9 bases line up with TRBD1. The CDR3 totals 15 residues. With 6 bases clipped from V and 3 bases from J, the junction kept 9 bases outside the gene matches. Germline V gene data show CDR1 as SGHAT and CDR2 as FQNNGV.